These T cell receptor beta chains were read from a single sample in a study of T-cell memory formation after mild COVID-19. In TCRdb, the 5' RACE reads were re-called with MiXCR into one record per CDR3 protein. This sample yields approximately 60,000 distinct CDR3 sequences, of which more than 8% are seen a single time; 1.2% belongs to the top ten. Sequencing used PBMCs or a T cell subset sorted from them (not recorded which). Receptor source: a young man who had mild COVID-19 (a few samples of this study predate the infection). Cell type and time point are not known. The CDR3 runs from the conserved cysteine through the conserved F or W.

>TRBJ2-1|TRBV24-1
CATSDSGTGIHNEQFF
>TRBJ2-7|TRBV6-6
CASSSAGGGRNEQYF
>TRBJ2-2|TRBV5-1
CASSIAPASGELFF
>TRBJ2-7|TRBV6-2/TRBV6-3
CASSYSDGQPVQYF
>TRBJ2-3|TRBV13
CASSERGAGDTQYF
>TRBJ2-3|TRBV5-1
CASSLGLAGAWGDTQYF
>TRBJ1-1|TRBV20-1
CSAREGNTEAFF
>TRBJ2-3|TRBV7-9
CASTPGAGGASTDTQYF
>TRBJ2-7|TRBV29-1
CSVAGQTYEQYF
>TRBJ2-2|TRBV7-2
CASSPQGFAGELFF
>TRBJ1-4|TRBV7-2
CASRPDRTNEKLFF
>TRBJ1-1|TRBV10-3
CAIRSANTEAFF
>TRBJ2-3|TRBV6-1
CASRTLAGGPDTQYF
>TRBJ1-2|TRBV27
CASSSGTGVHYGYTF
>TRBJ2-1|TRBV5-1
CASSRGQSSYNEQFF
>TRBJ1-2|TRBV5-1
CASSAGQVYGYTF
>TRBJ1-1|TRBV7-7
CASSARTHTEAFF
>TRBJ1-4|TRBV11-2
CASSYSSTNEKLFF
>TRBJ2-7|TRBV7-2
CASSLGTAWQYF
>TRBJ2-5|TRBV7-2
CASSPTSGGQTQYF
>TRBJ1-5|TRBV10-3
CAISESGGQLTQHF
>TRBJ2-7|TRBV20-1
CSALNQGLAHEQYF
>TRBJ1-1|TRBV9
CASSVTSHSTEAFF
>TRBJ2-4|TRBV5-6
CASSLDRANIQYF
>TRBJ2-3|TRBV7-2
CASSPGVLGADTQYF
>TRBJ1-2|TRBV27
CASSPTGRGYTF
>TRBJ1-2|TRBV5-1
CASSSPSDYYGYTF
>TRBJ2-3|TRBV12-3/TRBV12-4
CASSTGQDTQYF
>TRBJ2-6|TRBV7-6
CASSPGRRESGANVLTF
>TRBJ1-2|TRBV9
CASSVGTGFDYGYTF
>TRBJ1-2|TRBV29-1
CSSGTGGSYGYTF
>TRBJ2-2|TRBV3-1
CASSRTSGGLGELFF
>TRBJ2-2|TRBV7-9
CASSSPSVAFTGELFF
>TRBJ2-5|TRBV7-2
CASSGGRVQETQYF
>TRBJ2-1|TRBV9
CASNLWGIHEQFF
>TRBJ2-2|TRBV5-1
CASSLSPGGVNTGELFF
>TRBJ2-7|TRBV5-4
CASSSLAGAGEQYF
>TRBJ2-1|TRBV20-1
CSAGYNEQFF
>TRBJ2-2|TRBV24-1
CATSDLSTSGGTGELFF
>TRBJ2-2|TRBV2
CASSGQLNTGELFF
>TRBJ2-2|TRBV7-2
CASRAGTDLRGTGELFF